The 30 T cell receptor beta chains below come from one sample, sequenced in a study of cytomegalovirus exposure and HLA in healthy donors. Primers: 60 Vbeta forward and 13 Jbeta reverse. Using immunoSEQ multiplex PCR, the repertoire was profiled, and TCRdb retains in-frame clones only, with some absent. This repertoire shows roughly 180,000 clones, about 80% found once; its top ten account for approximately 1.3%. The sample consisted of PBMCs. Every receptor here comes from a man aged 30 to 45 in good health and CMV-seronegative.

The rearrangement joins TRBV6-5 to TRBJ2-7, with TRBD2 as a possible D gene (6 bases). CDR1 MNHEY and CDR2 SVGAGI come from the germline V gene. This CDR3 spans 14 amino acids. V lost 5 bases, J lost 4 bases, and 15 bases lay in between. CDR3 in DNA: TGTGCCAGCAGTGAAAGACTAGAGAATTACGAGCAGTACTTC. Amino acids: CASSERLENYEQYF.

The rearrangement joins TRBV9 to TRBJ2-7; 10 bases are shared with TRBD1. The CDR3 is 19 residues long. CDR1 is SGDLS, CDR2 YYNGEE, per germline. Trimming cost V 3 bases and J 0 bases; bases outside gene matches: 15. The CDR3 reads CASSGGRGDRGGSSYEQYF. In nucleotides, the CDR3 is TGTGCCAGCAGCGGGGGGAGGGGGGACAGGGGTGGAAGCTCCTACGAGCAGTACTTC.

V usage is TRBV9 and J usage is TRBJ1-1, with D possibly being TRBD1 (5 bases). Trimming pared 4 bases from V and 0 bases from J, leaving 13 bases between. CDR1 is SGDLS, CDR2 YYNGEE, per germline. This CDR3 is built from 15 residues. The CDR3 DNA is TGTGCCAGCAGCAACCCGACAGAGATGAACACTGAAGCTTTCTTT. Translated, it gives CASSNPTEMNTEAFF. Full variable domain (remainder filled in from reference TRBV9 and TRBJ1-1): DSGVTQTPKHLITATGQRVTLRCSPRSGDLSVYWYQQSLDQGLQFLIQYYNGEERAKGNILERFSAQQFPDLHSELNLSSLELGDSALYFCASSNPTEMNTEAFFGQGTRLTVV.

This chain joins TRBV7-3 and TRBJ2-2; possible D gene TRBD2, 6 bases. This CDR3 region has 14 residues. The V gene lost 5 bases and the J gene lost 4 bases, with 11 bases spanning the gap. CDR1 and CDR2 from the germline V gene are SGHTA and FQGTGA. The CDR3 is CASSPQRVTGELFF. The CDR3, as DNA: TGTGCCAGCAGCCCGCAGCGGGTCACCGGGGAGCTGTTTTTT. The full variable domain, in which reference TRBV7-3 and TRBJ2-2 provide the parts outside the CDR3, is GAGVSQTPSNKVTEKGKYVELRCDPISGHTALYWYRQSLGQGPEFLIYFQGTGAADDSGLPNDRFFAVRPEGSVSTLKIQRTERGDSAVYLCASSPQRVTGELFFGEGSRLTVL.

The chain recombines TRBV11-2 with TRBJ1-1; the D gene is possibly TRBD1 (6 bases). The germline V gene has CDR1 SGHAT and CDR2 FQNNGV. Trimming left V 4 bases short and J 4 bases short, with 10 bases between. This CDR3 region has 13 residues. The CDR3 region is CASSSQGITEAFF. The CDR3 DNA reads TGTGCCAGCAGCTCGCAGGGGATCACTGAAGCTTTCTTT.

J is TRBJ1-6 and V is TRBV28, with D perhaps matching TRBD1 (5 bases). Trimming removed 6 bases from V and 0 bases from J, with 9 bases in between. From germline, CDR1 is MDHEN and CDR2 SYDVKM. The CDR3 has 15 amino acids. The DNA of the CDR3 is TGTGCCAGCAGGCGGGGGAGCTCCTATAATTCACCCCTCCACTTT. It encodes CASRRGSSYNSPLHF. The variable domain in full, completed from reference TRBV28 and TRBJ1-6, reads DVKVTQSSRYLVKRTGEKVFLECVQDMDHENMFWYRQDPGLGLRLIYFSYDVKMKEKGDIPEGYSVSREKKERFSLILESASTNQTSMYLCASRRGSSYNSPLHFGNGTRLTVT.

The V and J genes are TRBV5-6 and TRBJ1-2, with D perhaps TRBD1 (5 bases). Germline CDR1 and CDR2: SGHDT and YYEEEE. The V gene lost 4 bases and the J gene lost 4 bases, with 17 bases spanning the gap. The CDR3 consists of 15 residues. The CDR3 sequence: CASSLGEVFAYGYTF. CDR3 DNA sequence: TGTGCCAGCAGCCTGGGGGAGGTTTTCGCCTATGGCTACACCTTC.

CDR3 bases: TGTGCCAGCAGTTTCGAGAACTATGGCTACACCTTC. It encodes CASSFENYGYTF. V is TRBV28 and J is TRBJ1-2; D ambiguous. Per the germline V gene, CDR1 is MDHEN and CDR2 is SYDVKM. Trimming stripped 3 bases from V and 2 bases from J, with 4 bases between. This CDR3 spans 12 amino acids.

The CDR3 sequence is CASSVGIRGRSQETQYF. The CDR3 DNA sequence: TGTGCCAGCAGCGTAGGGATAAGGGGTAGGAGCCAAGAGACCCAGTACTTC. J is TRBJ2-5 and V is TRBV9; D may be TRBD1 (5 bases). The germline gives CDR1 SGDLS, CDR2 YYNGEE. V lost 0 bases to trimming and J lost 1 base, with 16 bases between them. This CDR3 region has 17 residues.

This chain connects TRBV7-2 to TRBJ2-3, with 8 nucleotides matching TRBD1. The length of the CDR3 is 14 residues. The V segment lost 5 bases and the J segment 5 bases; nucleotides outside the gene matches: 6. CDR1 SGHTA and CDR2 FQGNSA come from the germline V gene. This CDR3 reads CASSPDRAGDTQYF. DNA for the CDR3: TGTGCCAGCAGCCCGGACAGGGCCGGAGATACGCAGTATTTT.

The chain employs TRBV7-3 and TRBJ2-5; TRBD2 aligns across 9 bases. The V gene's germline CDR1 is SGHTA and CDR2 FQGTGA. This CDR3 spans 15 amino acids. Unmatched junction bases numbered 4, after V lost 2 bases and J lost 3 bases. The CDR3: CASSLGSGGKETQYF. CDR3 bases: TGTGCCAGCAGCTTAGGTAGCGGGGGAAAAGAGACCCAGTACTTC. Full variable domain (rest looked up from reference TRBV7-3 and TRBJ2-5): GAGVSQTPSNKVTEKGKYVELRCDPISGHTALYWYRQSLGQGPEFLIYFQGTGAADDSGLPNDRFFAVRPEGSVSTLKIQRTERGDSAVYLCASSLGSGGKETQYFGPGTRLLVL.

The chain carries TRBV6-6 and TRBJ1-1; no firm D call. CDR3 length equals 13 residues. V gave up 0 bases and J gave up 8 bases, with 10 bases separating them. CDR1 MNHNY and CDR2 SVGAGI come from the germline V gene (reference sequence). CDR3 protein: CASSYSVRVEAFF. The DNA for the CDR3 is TGTGCCAGCAGTTACTCGGTACGAGTGGAAGCTTTCTTT.

V and J are TRBV7-9 and TRBJ2-7; 8 positions match TRBD2. In germline, CDR1 is SEHNR, CDR2 FQNEAQ (reference sequence). J lost 2 bases, V lost 8 bases, and 5 bases had no gene match. CDR3 length equals 13 residues. The DNA for the CDR3 is TGTGCCAGCGGTGCGGGAGGAGCCTACGAGCAGTACTTC. Translated: CASGAGGAYEQYF. The full variable domain, with the rest looked up from reference TRBV7-9 and TRBJ2-7, is DTGVSQNPRHKITKRGQNVTFRCDPISEHNRLYWYRQTLGQGPEFLTYFQNEAQLEKSRLLSDRFSAERPKGSFSTLEIQRTEQGDSAMYLCASGAGGAYEQYFGPGTRLTVT.

The table lists this clone with a few counts. This chain connects TRBV19 to TRBJ2-2; no reliable D call. Trimming pared 3 bases from V and 5 bases from J, leaving 10 bases between. There are 14 residues in the CDR3. Germline loops: CDR1 LNHDA, CDR2 SQIVND (reference sequence). CDR3 in amino acids: CASSITPRTGELFF. CDR3 sequence (DNA): TGTGCCAGTAGTATCACCCCCAGGACCGGGGAGCTGTTTTTT.

Remarks on this clone: The junction does not match germline at one end; this may be a read error. V is TRBV7-7 and J is TRBJ2-5; 7 nucleotides line up with TRBD2. The germline V gene has CDR1 SSHAT and CDR2 FNYEAQ (reference sequence). The CDR3 runs to 14 residues. The CDR3 region is CASSSSGRVETQYF. DNA of the CDR3: TGTGCTAGCAGCTCCTCAGGGAGGGTGGAGACCCAGTACTTC. The full variable domain, rest sourced from reference TRBV7-7 and TRBJ2-5, is GAGVSQSPRYKVTKRGQDVTLRCDPISSHATLYWYQQALGQGPEFLTYFNYEAQPDKSGLPSDRFSAERPEGSISTLTIQRTEQRDSAMYRCASSSSGRVETQYFGPGTRLLVL.

This chain links TRBV5-1 with TRBJ2-5; D possibly corresponds to TRBD1 (5 bases). Trimming took 0 bases from V and 1 from J, leaving 13 bases between them. CDR3 length equals 16 residues. The V gene's germline CDR1 is SGHRS and CDR2 YFSETQ. The CDR3 is CASSLGGAGPQETQYF. CDR3 in DNA: TGCGCCAGCAGCTTGGGTGGGGCCGGACCCCAAGAGACCCAGTACTTC.

CDR3 sequence (DNA): TGCAGTGCGAGGACGGGGAACACCATATATTTT. Residues: CSARTGNTIYF. The chain employs TRBV20-1 and TRBJ1-3; D is undetermined. Germline-derived CDR1 and CDR2 are DFQATT and SNEGSKA (reference sequence). The V end lost 6 bases, the J end lost 7 bases, and 10 bases lay between the germline ends. The CDR3 sequence is 11 residues long.

The V gene is TRBV7-2, the J gene TRBJ1-5, with TRBD1 matching 11 bases. The CDR3 is 19 residues long. The J segment lost 4 bases and the V segment lost 2 bases, leaving 13 bases of the junction unmatched. The germline gives CDR1 SGHTA, CDR2 FQGNSA. This CDR3 reads CASSLFGQAGTGGNQPQHF. In DNA form, the CDR3 reads TGTGCCAGCAGCTTATTTGGTCAAGCGGGGACAGGGGGGAATCAGCCCCAGCATTTT. Full variable domain (outside the CDR3, taken from reference TRBV7-2 and TRBJ1-5): GAGVSQSPSNKVTEKGKDVELRCDPISGHTALYWYRQSLGQGLEFLIYFQGNSAPDKSGLPSDRFSAERTGGSVSTLTIQRTQQEDSAVYLCASSLFGQAGTGGNQPQHFGDGTRLSIL.

The V and J genes are TRBV9 and TRBJ2-7; 9 positions agree with TRBD2. Germline CDR1 SGDLS, CDR2 YYNGEE. V trimming: 0 bases; J trimming: 5 bases; junction bases outside the gene matches: 6. The CDR3 extends over 15 amino acids. As DNA, the CDR3 is TGTGCCAGCAGCGTAGATTTAGCGGGAGTGGACGAGCAGTACTTC. Amino acids: CASSVDLAGVDEQYF.

Worth noting for this clone: This CDR3 is also generated by other DNA sequences in the sample. This chain joins TRBV9 and TRBJ1-2, with D unclear. CDR1 is SGDLS and CDR2 is YYNGEE in the germline V gene. V lost 0 bases and J 5 bases, leaving 8 bases between the germline ends. The CDR3 is 13 amino acids. The CDR3 protein is CASSVVSDYGYTF. Here the CDR3 DNA reads TGTGCCAGCAGCGTAGTGTCAGATTATGGCTACACCTTC.

The CDR3 nucleotides read TGTGCCGGATTATCGACAGGGATTTACACCGGGGAGCTGTTTTTT. It is translated as CAGLSTGIYTGELFF. V gene TRBV6-1 combines with J gene TRBJ2-2; 7 nucleotides line up with TRBD1. Germline V gene lookup returns CDR1 MNHNS and CDR2 SASEGT. V dropped 11 bases and J dropped 3; count of bases not matched to a gene: 12. The CDR3 has 15 residues.

The V and J genes are TRBV4-2 and TRBJ2-2; 9 nucleotides line up with TRBD2. Per germline, CDR1 LGHNA and CDR2 YNFKEQ. The CDR3 is 18 amino acids. Trimming took 0 bases from V and 2 from J; bases not matched to a gene: 7. The CDR3 nucleotides read TGTGCCAGCAGCCAAGATCCAAGCGGGGGGTTTAACACCGGGGAGCTGTTTTTT. It codes for CASSQDPSGGFNTGELFF.

V and J are TRBV2 and TRBJ1-2, with a possible D match to TRBD1 (5 bases). The CDR3 has 15 residues. Trimming took off 2 bases at V and 8 bases at J, with 18 bases between the two ends. The V gene's germline CDR1 is SNHLY and CDR2 FYNNEI. The CDR3 DNA is TGTGCCAGCAGTGAACAGGGTCCGGCCCTTGGGGGCTACACCTTC. Protein sequence: CASSEQGPALGGYTF.

V usage is TRBV4-1 and J usage is TRBJ2-7; the match to TRBD1 covers 10 bases. The CDR3 is 16 amino acids. Trimming took 0 bases from V and 6 from J; bases not matched to a gene: 8. From germline, CDR1 is MGHRA and CDR2 YSYEKL. CDR3 sequence: CASSQELQDRGGEQYF. The CDR3 coding sequence is TGCGCCAGCAGCCAAGAGCTGCAGGACAGGGGGGGCGAGCAGTACTTC.

This chain links TRBV13 with TRBJ2-5; 8 bases are shared with TRBD1. Germline V gives CDR1 PRHDT, CDR2 FYEKMQ (reference sequence). The ends lost 5 bases at V and 5 bases at J; junction bases unmatched: 10. This CDR3 region has 15 residues. This chain's CDR3 is CASSDYRTGWETQYF. The CDR3 DNA reads TGTGCCAGCAGCGATTACAGGACAGGGTGGGAGACCCAGTACTTC. Supplemented by reference TRBV13 and TRBJ2-5, the full variable domain reads AAGVIQSPRHLIKEKRETATLKCYPIPRHDTVYWYQQGPGQDPQFLISFYEKMQSDKGSIPDRFSAQQFSDYHSELNMSSLELGDSALYFCASSDYRTGWETQYFGPGTRLLVL.

The chain recombines TRBV19 with TRBJ2-3; TRBD2 matches at 10 bases. The V and J ends lost 8 bases and 4 bases, in that order; junction bases with no gene match: 15. CDR1 is LNHDA and CDR2 is SQIVND in the germline V gene (reference sequence). The CDR3 sequence is 17 residues long. CDR3 region: CASGIRSSGGQADTQYF. For the CDR3, the DNA is TGTGCCAGTGGGATAAGGTCTAGCGGGGGTCAAGCAGATACGCAGTATTTT.

The chain uses TRBV18 and TRBJ2-7, with 10 nucleotides matching TRBD1. Per germline, CDR1 KGHSH and CDR2 LQKENI. The CDR3 spans 15 residues. With V trimmed by 0 bases and J by 5 bases, 4 bases remained unmatched. CDR3 sequence: CASSPPGTGDHEQYF. Here the CDR3 DNA reads TGTGCCAGCTCACCACCAGGGACAGGGGACCACGAGCAGTACTTC.

Points on this clone: One end of the junction fails to match germline, which may point to a read error. This chain links TRBV7-9 with TRBJ2-1; 7 bases are a match to TRBD2. Germline loops: CDR1 SEHNR, CDR2 FQNEAQ (reference sequence). The CDR3 spans 13 residues. The CDR3 coding sequence is TGTGCCAGCAGCTTATTTGAGGGAGGGCCCCCGGTCTTC. This codes for CASSLFEGGPPVF.

The chain couples TRBV28 to TRBJ2-7, with 7 bases identical to TRBD1. With 5 bases clipped from V and 9 bases from J, the junction kept 7 bases outside the gene matches. The CDR3 sequence is 12 residues long. Germline-derived CDR1 and CDR2 are MDHEN and SYDVKM. CDR3 sequence reads: CASSRGNRGQYF. CDR3 in DNA: TGTGCCAGCAGTAGAGGAAACAGGGGGCAGTACTTC.

The rearrangement joins TRBV4-1 to TRBJ2-7; TRBD1 aligns across 11 bases. After removal of 0 bases from V and 0 bases from J, the junction contained 7 bases not matched to a gene. Germline V gene data show CDR1 as MGHRA and CDR2 as YSYEKL. The CDR3 is 18 residues long. The CDR3, as DNA: TGCGCCAGCAGCCAAGAACCCAGGACAGGGGGCTTCTCCTACGAGCAGTACTTC. It codes for CASSQEPRTGGFSYEQYF.